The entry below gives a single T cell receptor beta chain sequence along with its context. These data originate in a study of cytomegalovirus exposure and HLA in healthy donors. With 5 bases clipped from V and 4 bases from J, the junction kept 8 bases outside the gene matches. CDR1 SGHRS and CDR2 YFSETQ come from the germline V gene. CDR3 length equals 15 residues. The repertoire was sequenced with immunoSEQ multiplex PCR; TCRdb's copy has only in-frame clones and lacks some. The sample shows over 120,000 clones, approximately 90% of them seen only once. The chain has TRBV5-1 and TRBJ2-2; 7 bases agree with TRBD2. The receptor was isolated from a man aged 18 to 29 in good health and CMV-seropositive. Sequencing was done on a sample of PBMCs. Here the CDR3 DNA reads TGCGCCAGCAGGGGGCGGACTAGAGGCACCGGGGAGCTGTTTTTT. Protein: CASRGRTRGTGELFF.